The rows below give T cell receptor beta chains drawn from one sample of a study of beta chain features in type 1 diabetes. Method: immunoSEQ multiplex PCR; TCRdb's copy keeps in-frame clones and lacks some. This sample has 900,000 or so clones, with about 17% found just once. The material sequenced was naive CD4+ T cells from blood. The receptors were sampled from a woman between 18 and 29 years old in good health. Each CDR3 is given with its conserved first and last residue. A D gene is named only where the DNA matches it firmly. The size of a clone is reported for some rows only, either as once, few or many, or as a class for expanded clones.

v_call	d_call	j_call	clone_size	cdr3_nt	cdr3_aa
TRBV5-8	TRBD1	TRBJ1-1	few	TGTGCCAGCAGCTTGGCCACCGGGACAGGGGCGGTCGCGACTGAAGCTTTCTTT	CASSLATGTGAVATEAFF
TRBV5-1	-	TRBJ2-1	few	TGCGCCAGCAGCATGGGTCAGGGAAATGAGCAGTTCTTC	CASSMGQGNEQFF
TRBV6-5	TRBD1	TRBJ1-5	once	TGTGCCAGCAGCTATGGGACAGGGTCAGATCAGCCCCAGCATTTT	CASSYGTGSDQPQHF
TRBV29-1	-	TRBJ2-5	-	TGCAGCGTTGGCCCTATTGAAGAGACCCAGTACTTC	CSVGPIEETQYF
TRBV11-2	-	TRBJ2-1	few	TGTGCCAGCAAGGCTAGCGAGTACAATGAGCAGTTCTTC	CASKASEYNEQFF
TRBV5-1	TRBD2	TRBJ2-1	few	TGCGCCAGCAGCTTGGGACTAGCGGGAAACAATGAGCAGTTCTTC	CASSLGLAGNNEQFF
TRBV10-3	-	TRBJ2-7	-	TGTGCCTCCAATGGGAAACGGGGCTACGAGCAGTACTTC	CASNGKRGYEQYF
TRBV4-1	TRBD1	TRBJ2-4	-	TGCGCCAGCAGCCAAGGGGACAGGGAGGAGAAGGCCAAAAACATTCAGTACTTC	CASSQGDREEKAKNIQYF
TRBV9	-	TRBJ2-7	-	TGTGCCAGCAGCGTGACGGGGGAATCGGGTTACGAGCAGTACTTC	CASSVTGESGYEQYF
TRBV4-3	-	TRBJ1-3	-	TGCGCCAGCAGCCTGGACGCGGGCGCGTCTGGAAACACCATATATTTT	CASSLDAGASGNTIYF
TRBV6-6	-	TRBJ2-4	few	TGTGCCAGCAGCTCCTCGGACAGAGCCAAAAACATTCAGTACTTC	CASSSSDRAKNIQYF
TRBV6-1	-	TRBJ2-1	-	TGTGCCAGCAGTCGCGGTCAGACCTACAATGAGCAGTTCTTC	CASSRGQTYNEQFF
TRBV7-2	-	TRBJ2-5	-	TGTGCCAGCAGCTTAGAAGGGGGGCAAGAGACCCAGTACTTC	CASSLEGGQETQYF
TRBV19	TRBD1	TRBJ2-6	-	TGTGCCAGTAGTATCGGACAGGGGGCCTCCGGGGCCAACGTCCTGACTTTC	CASSIGQGASGANVLTF
TRBV9	-	TRBJ2-2	-	TGTGCCAGCAGCGTAGGCCTCGCATCCGGGGAGCTGTTTTTT	CASSVGLASGELFF